Listed below are T cell receptor beta chains from one sample, sequenced in a study of cytomegalovirus exposure and HLA in healthy donors. Assay used: immunoSEQ multiplex PCR; TCRdb lists only in-frame clones, some missing. The repertoire consists of 95,000 to 150,000 clones, with 65% to 80% occurring once and the leading ten covering approximately 3.6%. Sequenced input: PBMCs. These receptors originate from a man between 25 and 39 years old in good health and CMV-seronegative. Both conserved end residues are part of each CDR3. D genes are given only for firm matches. Some rows mark clone size as missing; the rest say once, few, many or name a class of expanded clone.

abundance: .; v_gene: TRBV6-1; d_gene: .; j_gene: TRBJ1-2; CDR3nt: TGTGCCAGCAGTGATCCTTCGACTGCGGGTAGCTATGGCTACACCTTC; CDR3aa: CASSDPSTAGSYGYTF
abundance: once; v_gene: TRBV6-5; d_gene: TRBD1; j_gene: TRBJ1-2; CDR3nt: TGTGCCAGCAGTCTGGACAGGGGCTTCTATGGCTACACCTTC; CDR3aa: CASSLDRGFYGYTF
abundance: .; v_gene: TRBV25-1; d_gene: .; j_gene: TRBJ1-5; CDR3nt: TGTGCCAGCAGTGCAACAGCTAATCAGCCCCAGCATTTT; CDR3aa: CASSATANQPQHF
abundance: .; v_gene: TRBV6-1; d_gene: TRBD1; j_gene: TRBJ2-7; CDR3nt: TGTGCCAGCAGTGAAAGTCAGTGGGGACAGGCTAGATACGAGCAGTACTTC; CDR3aa: CASSESQWGQARYEQYF
abundance: .; v_gene: TRBV6-5; d_gene: .; j_gene: TRBJ1-2; CDR3nt: TGTGCCAGCTACCCTGCAGGGTCCCCAATTGGCTACACCTTC; CDR3aa: CASYPAGSPIGYTF
abundance: .; v_gene: TRBV7-9; d_gene: .; j_gene: TRBJ1-1; CDR3nt: TGTGCCAGCAGCCTTTTTAGAGGGCCGAACACTGAAGCTTTCTTT; CDR3aa: CASSLFRGPNTEAFF
abundance: once; v_gene: TRBV6-4; d_gene: .; j_gene: TRBJ2-6; CDR3nt: TGTGCCAGCAGTCAACAGAGCTCTGGGGCCAACGTCCTGACTTTC; CDR3aa: CASSQQSSGANVLTF
abundance: .; v_gene: TRBV7-9; d_gene: TRBD1; j_gene: TRBJ1-1; CDR3nt: TGTGCCAGCAGCTCCCGGGACAGGAACACTGAAGCTTTCTTT; CDR3aa: CASSSRDRNTEAFF
abundance: .; v_gene: TRBV7-9; d_gene: TRBD2; j_gene: TRBJ2-1; CDR3nt: TGTGCCAGCAGACATAGCGGGAGGGTCTACAATGAGCAGTTCTTC; CDR3aa: CASRHSGRVYNEQFF
abundance: .; v_gene: TRBV7-7; d_gene: .; j_gene: TRBJ2-5; CDR3nt: TGTGCTAGCAGTCCAACGGGGGTGAGGGAAGAGACCCAGTACTTC; CDR3aa: CASSPTGVREETQYF
abundance: .; v_gene: TRBV7-9; d_gene: TRBD1; j_gene: TRBJ1-2; CDR3nt: TGTGCCAGCAGCCGGACAGGGATGAACTATGGCTACACCTTC; CDR3aa: CASSRTGMNYGYTF
abundance: .; v_gene: TRBV7-2; d_gene: .; j_gene: TRBJ1-5; CDR3nt: TGTGCCAGCAGCTTAGAGAGACAGACCTCTCAGCCCCAGCATTTT; CDR3aa: CASSLERQTSQPQHF
abundance: .; v_gene: TRBV7-6; d_gene: .; j_gene: TRBJ1-2; CDR3nt: TGTGCCAGCAGCTCAGGACAGAACTATGGCTACACCTTC; CDR3aa: CASSSGQNYGYTF
abundance: once; v_gene: TRBV6-1; d_gene: TRBD1; j_gene: TRBJ1-2; CDR3nt: TGTGCCAGCAGTGAAATCAGGACAGGGCTGTATGGCTACACCTTC; CDR3aa: CASSEIRTGLYGYTF
abundance: .; v_gene: TRBV28; d_gene: .; j_gene: TRBJ2-5; CDR3nt: TGTGCCACCAATTCCCAGGGCCCCCAAGAGACCCAGTACTTC; CDR3aa: CATNSQGPQETQYF
abundance: once; v_gene: TRBV7-3; d_gene: .; j_gene: TRBJ1-1; CDR3nt: TGTGCCAGCAGCTTGGAGCTGAGCGCGAACACTGAAGCTTTCTTT; CDR3aa: CASSLELSANTEAFF
abundance: few; v_gene: TRBV18; d_gene: TRBD1; j_gene: TRBJ2-5; CDR3nt: TGTGCCAGCTCACTCGGACAGGGGACCCAGTACTTC; CDR3aa: CASSLGQGTQYF
abundance: .; v_gene: TRBV19; d_gene: .; j_gene: TRBJ2-7; CDR3nt: TGTGCCAGTAAGGACAGCGTCTCTACCTACGAGCAGTACTTC; CDR3aa: CASKDSVSTYEQYF
abundance: .; v_gene: TRBV10-3; d_gene: .; j_gene: TRBJ1-5; CDR3nt: TGTGCCATCAGTGAGAGGTCAGGGGCGGAGCAGCCCCAGCATTTT; CDR3aa: CAISERSGAEQPQHF
abundance: .; v_gene: TRBV9; d_gene: TRBD2; j_gene: TRBJ2-1; CDR3nt: TGTGCCAGCAGCCCTCGACTAGCGGAGAGCTCCTACAATGAGCAGTTCTTC; CDR3aa: CASSPRLAESSYNEQFF
abundance: few; v_gene: TRBV19; d_gene: TRBD1; j_gene: TRBJ1-5; CDR3nt: TGTGCCAGTAGTATAGATCGAGGGGGCGCGGAGCAGCCCCAGCATTTT; CDR3aa: CASSIDRGGAEQPQHF
abundance: .; v_gene: TRBV5-4; d_gene: .; j_gene: TRBJ2-5; CDR3nt: TGTGCCAGCAGCTTGGCGGCGGGGCGTAATCAAGAGACCCAGTACTTC; CDR3aa: CASSLAAGRNQETQYF
abundance: .; v_gene: TRBV9; d_gene: .; j_gene: TRBJ1-1; CDR3nt: TGTGCCAGCAGCGTGGGGAGTTTGGGGAACACTGAAGCTTTCTTT; CDR3aa: CASSVGSLGNTEAFF
abundance: .; v_gene: TRBV6-1; d_gene: TRBD2; j_gene: TRBJ2-5; CDR3nt: TGTGCCAGCAGTGATCTTGCGGGAGGGGGGGAGACCCAGTACTTC; CDR3aa: CASSDLAGGGETQYF
abundance: .; v_gene: TRBV5-1; d_gene: .; j_gene: TRBJ2-1; CDR3nt: TGCGCCAGCAGCTTGGCCGAGAACAATGAGCAGTTCTTC; CDR3aa: CASSLAENNEQFF
abundance: .; v_gene: TRBV28; d_gene: .; j_gene: TRBJ2-7; CDR3nt: TGTGCCAGCAGTTCCGACAGCTCCTACGAGCAGTACTTC; CDR3aa: CASSSDSSYEQYF
abundance: .; v_gene: TRBV11-2; d_gene: .; j_gene: TRBJ1-5; CDR3nt: TGTGCCAGCAGCTTAGTTGGGGGCAACAGCAATCAGCCCCAGCATTTT; CDR3aa: CASSLVGGNSNQPQHF
abundance: .; v_gene: TRBV27; d_gene: .; j_gene: TRBJ1-5; CDR3nt: TGTGCCAGCAGTTTTAAAGCATGGAATCAGCCCCAGCATTTT; CDR3aa: CASSFKAWNQPQHF
abundance: once; v_gene: TRBV19; d_gene: TRBD1; j_gene: TRBJ2-7; CDR3nt: TGTGCCAGTAGTATGGGGACAGGGATCCACGAGCAGTACTTC; CDR3aa: CASSMGTGIHEQYF
abundance: .; v_gene: TRBV5-4; d_gene: .; j_gene: TRBJ2-7; CDR3nt: TGTGCCAGCAGCTTAATACGACAGGGAGGATACGAGCAGTACTTC; CDR3aa: CASSLIRQGGYEQYF
abundance: .; v_gene: TRBV19; d_gene: .; j_gene: TRBJ1-1; CDR3nt: TGTGCCAGTACCCCTGAGGTGGTCAGCACTGAAGCTTTCTTT; CDR3aa: CASTPEVVSTEAFF
abundance: .; v_gene: TRBV6-5; d_gene: .; j_gene: TRBJ1-4; CDR3nt: TGTGCCAGCAGTTACTCGAGTATGACGGGTCCTGAAAAACTGTTTTTT; CDR3aa: CASSYSSMTGPEKLFF
abundance: .; v_gene: TRBV15; d_gene: .; j_gene: TRBJ2-5; CDR3nt: TGTGCCACCAGCAGAGGAAGGGCAGGGAAAGAGACCCAGTACTTC; CDR3aa: CATSRGRAGKETQYF
abundance: .; v_gene: TRBV5-1; d_gene: TRBD2; j_gene: TRBJ2-3; CDR3nt: TGCGCCACCGCGGCGACTAGCGGGAGGCCAGATACGCAGTATTTT; CDR3aa: CATAATSGRPDTQYF
abundance: few; v_gene: TRBV30; d_gene: .; j_gene: TRBJ1-4; CDR3nt: TGTGCCTGGAACCTGGACAGAGCGAATGAAAAACTGTTTTTT; CDR3aa: CAWNLDRANEKLFF
abundance: .; v_gene: TRBV25-1; d_gene: .; j_gene: TRBJ2-2; CDR3nt: TGTGCCAGCAGCGCGCATTTAGGGGGTTTCGGGGAGCTGTTTTTT; CDR3aa: CASSAHLGGFGELFF
abundance: .; v_gene: TRBV5-6; d_gene: .; j_gene: TRBJ1-5; CDR3nt: TGTGCCAGCAGCTTGAGTTCGGGTCAGCCCCAGCATTTT; CDR3aa: CASSLSSGQPQHF
abundance: .; v_gene: TRBV10-3; d_gene: .; j_gene: TRBJ2-2; CDR3nt: TGTGCCATCAGTGACAGGGGCAGGGTTGGCGGGGAGCTGTTTTTT; CDR3aa: CAISDRGRVGGELFF
abundance: .; v_gene: TRBV28; d_gene: TRBD1; j_gene: TRBJ1-5; CDR3nt: TGTGCCAGCAGTTTCCCACAGGGGAACAATCAGCCCCAGCATTTT; CDR3aa: CASSFPQGNNQPQHF
abundance: .; v_gene: TRBV7-2; d_gene: TRBD1; j_gene: TRBJ2-7; CDR3nt: TGTGCCAGCAGCTTAGCGATCGGGGGACAGGGGGCGGTCTACGAGCAGTACTTC; CDR3aa: CASSLAIGGQGAVYEQYF
abundance: .; v_gene: TRBV10-3; d_gene: .; j_gene: TRBJ1-2; CDR3nt: TGTGCCATCAGTGAGTCGACAGGATGGCCGTCCAGCTACACCTTC; CDR3aa: CAISESTGWPSSYTF
abundance: .; v_gene: TRBV19; d_gene: TRBD1; j_gene: TRBJ2-2; CDR3nt: TGTGCCAGTAGTTTACCGACAGGGATGAACACCGGGGAGCTGTTTTTT; CDR3aa: CASSLPTGMNTGELFF
abundance: .; v_gene: TRBV11-2; d_gene: TRBD1; j_gene: TRBJ1-2; CDR3nt: TGTGCCAGCAGCTTAGATCAAGTGACAGGGGATGGCTACACCTTC; CDR3aa: CASSLDQVTGDGYTF
abundance: once; v_gene: TRBV30; d_gene: TRBD2; j_gene: TRBJ2-2; CDR3nt: TGTGCCTGGAGTACCGGGACTAGCGGGAGCACCGGGGAGCTGTTTTTT; CDR3aa: CAWSTGTSGSTGELFF
abundance: once; v_gene: TRBV6-1; d_gene: TRBD1; j_gene: TRBJ1-6; CDR3nt: TGTGCCAGCAGTGACGGACAGGGTTATAATTCACCCCTCCACTTT; CDR3aa: CASSDGQGYNSPLHF
abundance: .; v_gene: TRBV29-1; d_gene: TRBD1; j_gene: TRBJ1-2; CDR3nt: TGCAGCGCCGGGACAGGAACAATTCCTTATGGCTACACCTTC; CDR3aa: CSAGTGTIPYGYTF
abundance: .; v_gene: TRBV27; d_gene: .; j_gene: TRBJ1-5; CDR3nt: TGTGCCAGCAGCTTACGGGGAAATCAGCCCCAGCATTTT; CDR3aa: CASSLRGNQPQHF
abundance: .; v_gene: TRBV2; d_gene: TRBD1; j_gene: TRBJ2-4; CDR3nt: TGTGCCAGCTGTACAGGGGGCGCCGCCAAAAACATTCAGTACTTC; CDR3aa: CASCTGGAAKNIQYF
abundance: .; v_gene: TRBV7-2; d_gene: .; j_gene: TRBJ2-7; CDR3nt: TGTGCCAGCAGCTTAATCGGTGCGGGCTATCAGAACGAGCAGTACTTC; CDR3aa: CASSLIGAGYQNEQYF
abundance: .; v_gene: TRBV5-1; d_gene: .; j_gene: TRBJ1-1; CDR3nt: TGCGCCAGCAGCTGGGGACAGAACACTGAAGCTTTCTTT; CDR3aa: CASSWGQNTEAFF
abundance: few; v_gene: TRBV29-1; d_gene: TRBD1; j_gene: TRBJ1-2; CDR3nt: TGCAGCGCCCGGGACAGGAGGAACTATGGCTACACCTTC; CDR3aa: CSARDRRNYGYTF
abundance: .; v_gene: TRBV28; d_gene: TRBD1; j_gene: TRBJ1-1; CDR3nt: TGTGCCAGCAGTCCCCCAGGGGGGGCTTTCTTT; CDR3aa: CASSPPGGAFF
abundance: once; v_gene: TRBV6-1; d_gene: TRBD1; j_gene: TRBJ2-5; CDR3nt: TGTGCCAGCAGCGACAGGGGGGAGACCCAGTACTTC; CDR3aa: CASSDRGETQYF
abundance: few; v_gene: TRBV16; d_gene: TRBD1; j_gene: TRBJ1-2; CDR3nt: TGTGCCAGCAGCCAAAGGGACAGGGAAGAGGTACGCGGCTATGGCTACACCTTC; CDR3aa: CASSQRDREEVRGYGYTF
abundance: .; v_gene: TRBV7-8; d_gene: TRBD2; j_gene: TRBJ2-5; CDR3nt: TGTGCCAGCAGCTTAGAATCGGGAGGAGAGACCCAGTACTTC; CDR3aa: CASSLESGGETQYF
abundance: .; v_gene: TRBV6-1; d_gene: TRBD1; j_gene: TRBJ2-7; CDR3nt: TGTGCCAGCAGTGTCCGGGACAGTCTGGGTCAAGGGGTCGAGCAGTACTTC; CDR3aa: CASSVRDSLGQGVEQYF
abundance: .; v_gene: TRBV4-1; d_gene: .; j_gene: TRBJ1-5; CDR3nt: TGCGCCAGCAGCCAAGATCCAGGAGCGGCGTTTGACGATCAGCCCCAGCATTTT; CDR3aa: CASSQDPGAAFDDQPQHF
abundance: .; v_gene: TRBV30; d_gene: TRBD1; j_gene: TRBJ2-2; CDR3nt: TGTGCCTGGAGTGCCCTGGGACAGGGGGGGGAGCTGTTTTTT; CDR3aa: CAWSALGQGGELFF
abundance: .; v_gene: TRBV30; d_gene: .; j_gene: TRBJ1-1; CDR3nt: TGTGCCTGGAGTGGGAGCACTGAAGCTTTCTTT; CDR3aa: CAWSGSTEAFF
abundance: once; v_gene: TRBV6-5; d_gene: .; j_gene: TRBJ2-1; CDR3nt: TGTGCCAGCAGAGGAGATAGCGGAGCCTACAATGAGCAGTTCTTC; CDR3aa: CASRGDSGAYNEQFF